A selection of T cell receptor beta chains follows, all from one sample in a study of CD8 T cells in Susac syndrome. TCRdb itself ran the immunoSEQ multiplex PCR reads through MiXCR, one entry per CDR3 protein. The table lists 100,000 to 150,000 distinct CDR3 sequences, around 95% of them singletons. Sequencing was performed on CD4+ T cells from PBMCs. The receptors here all came from a human donor in good health. The CDR3 runs from the conserved cysteine through the conserved F or W. A D gene is named only where the DNA matches it firmly. Clone sizes are given selectively: once, few, many, or a class where the clone is expanded.

d_call: -
j_call: TRBJ2-7
clone_size: -
cdr3_length: 16
v_call: TRBV20-1
cdr3_aa: CSARDGHPGRGYEQYF
cdr3_nt: TGCAGTGCTAGAGATGGGCACCCAGGAAGGGGCTACGAGCAGTACTTC

d_call: TRBD1
j_call: TRBJ1-1
clone_size: once
cdr3_length: 15
v_call: TRBV19
cdr3_aa: CATRDRGLENTEAFF
cdr3_nt: TGTGCCACCCGGGACAGGGGGCTTGAAAACACTGAAGCTTTCTTT

d_call: -
j_call: TRBJ2-1
clone_size: -
cdr3_length: 14
v_call: TRBV12-3/TRBV12-4
cdr3_aa: CASSYPKQDLEQFF
cdr3_nt: TGTGCCAGCAGCTACCCTAAACAGGATTTAGAGCAGTTCTTC

d_call: -
j_call: TRBJ2-7
clone_size: once
cdr3_length: 13
v_call: TRBV3-1
cdr3_aa: CASSQPASYEQYF
cdr3_nt: TGTGCCAGCAGCCAACCGGCCTCCTACGAGCAGTACTTC

d_call: -
j_call: TRBJ2-3
clone_size: -
cdr3_length: 15
v_call: TRBV9
cdr3_aa: CASSVEPLGTDTQYF
cdr3_nt: TGTGCCAGCAGCGTAGAACCTCTCGGCACAGATACGCAGTATTTT

d_call: -
j_call: TRBJ2-2
clone_size: -
cdr3_length: 14
v_call: TRBV3-1
cdr3_aa: CASSWTVIDRELFF
cdr3_nt: TGTGCCAGCAGCTGGACAGTTATTGATCGGGAGCTGTTTTTT

d_call: -
j_call: TRBJ2-3
clone_size: -
cdr3_length: 16
v_call: TRBV4-3
cdr3_aa: CASSQGNSGSTDTQYF
cdr3_nt: TGCGCCAGCAGCCAAGGCAATAGCGGCTCCACAGATACGCAGTATTTT

d_call: -
j_call: TRBJ2-5
clone_size: -
cdr3_length: 16
v_call: TRBV21-1
cdr3_aa: CASSKNSPVTQETQYF
cdr3_nt: TGTGCCAGCAGCAAGAATTCGCCCGTCACTCAAGAGACCCAGTACTTC

d_call: -
j_call: TRBJ1-3
clone_size: -
cdr3_length: 13
v_call: TRBV5-1
cdr3_aa: CASSRDTGNTIYF
cdr3_nt: TGCGCCAGCAGCCGGGACACTGGAAACACCATATATTTT

d_call: TRBD1
j_call: TRBJ2-2
clone_size: -
cdr3_length: 16
v_call: TRBV29-1
cdr3_aa: CSVSSGQGPDTGELFF
cdr3_nt: TGCAGCGTCAGCTCCGGACAGGGGCCGGACACCGGGGAGCTGTTTTTT

d_call: -
j_call: TRBJ2-5
clone_size: few
cdr3_length: 12
v_call: TRBV5-1
cdr3_aa: CASSLEVGTQYF
cdr3_nt: TGCGCCAGCAGCTTGGAAGTAGGGACCCAGTACTTC

d_call: TRBD1
j_call: TRBJ2-3
clone_size: -
cdr3_length: 14
v_call: TRBV29-1
cdr3_aa: CSVEGTGSTDTQYF
cdr3_nt: TGCAGCGTTGAAGGGACAGGTTCAACAGATACGCAGTATTTT

d_call: -
j_call: TRBJ2-7
clone_size: -
cdr3_length: 14
v_call: TRBV20-1
cdr3_aa: CSARRGGNSYEQYF
cdr3_nt: TGCAGTGCTAGGAGGGGGGGTAACTCCTACGAGCAGTACTTC

d_call: TRBD1
j_call: TRBJ1-2
clone_size: -
cdr3_length: 17
v_call: TRBV7-9
cdr3_aa: CASSSTIQGAYHYGYTF
cdr3_nt: TGTGCCAGCAGCTCCACCATCCAGGGGGCTTATCACTATGGCTACACCTTC

d_call: -
j_call: TRBJ2-2
clone_size: -
cdr3_length: 12
v_call: TRBV20-1
cdr3_aa: CSAGWRGGELFF
cdr3_nt: TGCAGTGCTGGGTGGAGGGGCGGGGAGCTGTTTTTT

d_call: TRBD1
j_call: TRBJ2-7
clone_size: -
cdr3_length: 18
v_call: TRBV11-2
cdr3_aa: CASSRTGGPSGPSYEQYF
cdr3_nt: TGTGCCAGCAGCCGGACAGGGGGCCCTAGCGGGCCTTCCTACGAGCAGTACTTC

d_call: TRBD1
j_call: TRBJ2-7
clone_size: -
cdr3_length: 15
v_call: TRBV14
cdr3_aa: CASSQRPGGSYEQYF
cdr3_nt: TGTGCCAGCAGCCAACGTCCAGGGGGCTCCTACGAGCAGTACTTC

d_call: -
j_call: TRBJ1-1
clone_size: -
cdr3_length: 15
v_call: TRBV10-1
cdr3_aa: CASSESSLENTEAFF
cdr3_nt: TGCGCCAGCAGTGAGTCGAGCTTGGAGAACACTGAAGCTTTCTTT

d_call: TRBD2
j_call: TRBJ2-2
clone_size: -
cdr3_length: 17
v_call: TRBV7-2
cdr3_aa: CASSRIGGRVGTGELFF
cdr3_nt: TGTGCCAGCAGCCGAATTGGCGGGAGGGTCGGCACCGGGGAGCTGTTTTTT

d_call: -
j_call: TRBJ1-5
clone_size: -
cdr3_length: 15
v_call: TRBV15
cdr3_aa: CATSRDSTYNQPQHF
cdr3_nt: TGTGCCACCAGCAGAGATAGTACCTATAATCAGCCCCAGCATTTT

d_call: -
j_call: TRBJ1-2
clone_size: -
cdr3_length: 13
v_call: TRBV14
cdr3_aa: CASSPDSNYGYTF
cdr3_nt: TGTGCCAGCAGCCCCGACAGTAACTATGGCTACACCTTC

d_call: TRBD1
j_call: TRBJ2-7
clone_size: -
cdr3_length: 15
v_call: TRBV14
cdr3_aa: CASSQPGTGAYEQYF
cdr3_nt: TGTGCCAGCAGCCAACCCGGGACAGGTGCCTACGAGCAGTACTTC

d_call: -
j_call: TRBJ2-2
clone_size: -
cdr3_length: 15
v_call: TRBV9
cdr3_aa: CASSVGPGQTGELFF
cdr3_nt: TGTGCCAGCAGCGTAGGTCCAGGGCAAACCGGGGAGCTGTTTTTT

d_call: TRBD2
j_call: TRBJ2-5
clone_size: -
cdr3_length: 15
v_call: TRBV14
cdr3_aa: CASSPGLRGEETQYF
cdr3_nt: TGTGCCAGCAGCCCCGGCCTGCGGGGGGAAGAGACCCAGTACTTC

d_call: -
j_call: TRBJ2-1
clone_size: once
cdr3_length: 16
v_call: TRBV29-1
cdr3_aa: CSVMDGGPSSYNEQFF
cdr3_nt: TGCAGCGTCATGGACGGGGGGCCTAGCTCCTACAATGAGCAGTTCTTC

d_call: -
j_call: TRBJ2-5
clone_size: -
cdr3_length: 15
v_call: TRBV5-6
cdr3_aa: CASSLWAGYQETQYF
cdr3_nt: TGTGCCAGCAGCTTGTGGGCAGGGTACCAAGAGACCCAGTACTTC

d_call: -
j_call: TRBJ2-1
clone_size: -
cdr3_length: 16
v_call: TRBV3-1
cdr3_aa: CASSQVPGQGYNEQFF
cdr3_nt: TGTGCCAGCAGCCAAGTACCGGGTCAGGGGTACAATGAGCAGTTCTTC

d_call: -
j_call: TRBJ2-4
clone_size: once
cdr3_length: 14
v_call: TRBV15
cdr3_aa: CATSRVGAKNIQYF
cdr3_nt: TGTGCCACCAGCAGAGTCGGAGCCAAAAACATTCAGTACTTC

d_call: TRBD2
j_call: TRBJ2-2
clone_size: -
cdr3_length: 15
v_call: TRBV12-3/TRBV12-4
cdr3_aa: CASSLAGGLSGELFF
cdr3_nt: TGTGCCAGCAGTCTAGCGGGAGGTCTGTCCGGGGAGCTGTTTTTT

d_call: -
j_call: TRBJ2-6
clone_size: -
cdr3_length: 15
v_call: TRBV7-2
cdr3_aa: CASSLAVERANVLTF
cdr3_nt: TGTGCCAGCAGCTTAGCGGTCGAGAGGGCCAACGTCCTGACTTTC

d_call: -
j_call: TRBJ1-1
clone_size: -
cdr3_length: 12
v_call: TRBV3-1
cdr3_aa: CASSQQQGWAFF
cdr3_nt: TGTGCCAGCAGCCAACAGCAGGGATGGGCTTTCTTT

d_call: TRBD1
j_call: TRBJ2-5
clone_size: -
cdr3_length: 14
v_call: TRBV19
cdr3_aa: CASSTTGHQETQYF
cdr3_nt: TGTGCCAGTAGTACGACAGGGCACCAAGAGACCCAGTACTTC

d_call: -
j_call: TRBJ2-7
clone_size: -
cdr3_length: 12
v_call: TRBV12-3/TRBV12-4
cdr3_aa: CASSFGAGQQYF
cdr3_nt: TGTGCCAGCAGTTTTGGGGCAGGGCAGCAGTACTTC

d_call: TRBD1
j_call: TRBJ2-1
clone_size: -
cdr3_length: 15
v_call: TRBV3-1
cdr3_aa: CASSLSRTGVNEQFF
cdr3_nt: TGTGCCAGCAGCCTGTCTCGGACAGGGGTCAATGAGCAGTTCTTC

d_call: TRBD1
j_call: TRBJ1-4
clone_size: -
cdr3_length: 18
v_call: TRBV20-1
cdr3_aa: CSARDYQGSTGGNEKLFF
cdr3_nt: TGCAGTGCTAGAGATTACCAGGGGTCGACAGGGGGTAATGAAAAACTGTTTTTT

d_call: TRBD2
j_call: TRBJ2-2
clone_size: -
cdr3_length: 15
v_call: TRBV7-2
cdr3_aa: CASSTRTSGTGELFF
cdr3_nt: TGTGCCAGCAGCACTCGGACTAGTGGAACCGGGGAGCTGTTTTTT

d_call: -
j_call: TRBJ1-1
clone_size: once
cdr3_length: 12
v_call: TRBV29-1
cdr3_aa: CSAGRPNTEAFF
cdr3_nt: TGCAGCGCGGGACGGCCGAACACTGAAGCTTTCTTT

d_call: TRBD2
j_call: TRBJ2-2
clone_size: -
cdr3_length: 13
v_call: TRBV20-1
cdr3_aa: CSAGGLVGGELFF
cdr3_nt: TGCAGTGCGGGGGGACTAGTTGGCGGGGAGCTGTTTTTT

d_call: -
j_call: TRBJ1-1
clone_size: -
cdr3_length: 16
v_call: TRBV4-1
cdr3_aa: CASSQDRPAENTEAFF
cdr3_nt: TGCGCCAGCAGCCAAGATCGTCCGGCGGAGAACACTGAAGCTTTCTTT

d_call: TRBD2
j_call: TRBJ2-1
clone_size: -
cdr3_length: 15
v_call: TRBV12-3/TRBV12-4
cdr3_aa: CASSLEAGGPNEQFF
cdr3_nt: TGTGCCAGCAGTTTAGAAGCGGGAGGGCCTAATGAGCAGTTCTTC

d_call: -
j_call: TRBJ1-5
clone_size: few
cdr3_length: 12
v_call: TRBV18
cdr3_aa: CASSPRNQPQHF
cdr3_nt: TGTGCCAGCTCACCTCGGAATCAGCCCCAGCATTTT

d_call: -
j_call: TRBJ2-7
clone_size: -
cdr3_length: 12
v_call: TRBV10-3
cdr3_aa: CAISESMGEQYF
cdr3_nt: TGTGCCATCAGTGAGTCTATGGGGGAGCAGTACTTC

d_call: TRBD2
j_call: TRBJ2-5
clone_size: -
cdr3_length: 16
v_call: TRBV30
cdr3_aa: CAWSVRLGGPRETQYF
cdr3_nt: TGTGCCTGGAGTGTACGGCTGGGAGGGCCTCGTGAGACCCAGTACTTC

d_call: TRBD2
j_call: TRBJ2-1
clone_size: -
cdr3_length: 18
v_call: TRBV20-1
cdr3_aa: CSARDPLPSSGSRNEQFF
cdr3_nt: TGCAGTGCTAGAGATCCCCTCCCCTCTAGCGGGAGTCGGAATGAGCAGTTCTTC

d_call: -
j_call: TRBJ2-5
clone_size: -
cdr3_length: 14
v_call: TRBV30
cdr3_aa: CAWRGETLIETQYF
cdr3_nt: TGTGCCTGGCGGGGTGAGACTCTTATTGAGACCCAGTACTTC

d_call: TRBD2
j_call: TRBJ2-5
clone_size: -
cdr3_length: 16
v_call: TRBV7-2
cdr3_aa: CASSWTGTSGGETQYF
cdr3_nt: TGTGCCAGCAGCTGGACCGGGACTAGCGGTGGGGAGACCCAGTACTTC

d_call: -
j_call: TRBJ1-1
clone_size: -
cdr3_length: 16
v_call: TRBV2
cdr3_aa: CASSELGLLRNTEAFF
cdr3_nt: TGTGCCAGCAGTGAACTGGGACTCCTTCGGAACACTGAAGCTTTCTTT

d_call: TRBD2
j_call: TRBJ2-2
clone_size: once
cdr3_length: 15
v_call: TRBV5-4
cdr3_aa: CASSISGTPTGELFF
cdr3_nt: TGTGCCAGCAGCATAAGCGGGACGCCCACCGGGGAGCTGTTTTTT

d_call: TRBD2
j_call: TRBJ2-1
clone_size: -
cdr3_length: 18
v_call: TRBV4-1
cdr3_aa: CASRTPGGTSGERPEQFF
cdr3_nt: TGCGCCAGCAGAACTCCCGGGGGGACTAGCGGCGAACGGCCGGAGCAGTTCTTC

d_call: TRBD1
j_call: TRBJ1-2
clone_size: -
cdr3_length: 15
v_call: TRBV7-2
cdr3_aa: CASSLGPGQGGGYTF
cdr3_nt: TGTGCCAGCAGCTTAGGGCCGGGACAGGGCGGTGGCTACACCTTC

d_call: -
j_call: TRBJ1-5
clone_size: once
cdr3_length: 16
v_call: TRBV14
cdr3_aa: CASSQGAGRGGQPQHF
cdr3_nt: TGTGCCAGCAGCCAAGGGGCTGGCAGGGGAGGTCAGCCCCAGCATTTT

d_call: -
j_call: TRBJ2-7
clone_size: -
cdr3_length: 13
v_call: TRBV5-1
cdr3_aa: CASSPDGSYEQYF
cdr3_nt: TGCGCCAGCAGCCCGGACGGATCCTACGAGCAGTACTTC